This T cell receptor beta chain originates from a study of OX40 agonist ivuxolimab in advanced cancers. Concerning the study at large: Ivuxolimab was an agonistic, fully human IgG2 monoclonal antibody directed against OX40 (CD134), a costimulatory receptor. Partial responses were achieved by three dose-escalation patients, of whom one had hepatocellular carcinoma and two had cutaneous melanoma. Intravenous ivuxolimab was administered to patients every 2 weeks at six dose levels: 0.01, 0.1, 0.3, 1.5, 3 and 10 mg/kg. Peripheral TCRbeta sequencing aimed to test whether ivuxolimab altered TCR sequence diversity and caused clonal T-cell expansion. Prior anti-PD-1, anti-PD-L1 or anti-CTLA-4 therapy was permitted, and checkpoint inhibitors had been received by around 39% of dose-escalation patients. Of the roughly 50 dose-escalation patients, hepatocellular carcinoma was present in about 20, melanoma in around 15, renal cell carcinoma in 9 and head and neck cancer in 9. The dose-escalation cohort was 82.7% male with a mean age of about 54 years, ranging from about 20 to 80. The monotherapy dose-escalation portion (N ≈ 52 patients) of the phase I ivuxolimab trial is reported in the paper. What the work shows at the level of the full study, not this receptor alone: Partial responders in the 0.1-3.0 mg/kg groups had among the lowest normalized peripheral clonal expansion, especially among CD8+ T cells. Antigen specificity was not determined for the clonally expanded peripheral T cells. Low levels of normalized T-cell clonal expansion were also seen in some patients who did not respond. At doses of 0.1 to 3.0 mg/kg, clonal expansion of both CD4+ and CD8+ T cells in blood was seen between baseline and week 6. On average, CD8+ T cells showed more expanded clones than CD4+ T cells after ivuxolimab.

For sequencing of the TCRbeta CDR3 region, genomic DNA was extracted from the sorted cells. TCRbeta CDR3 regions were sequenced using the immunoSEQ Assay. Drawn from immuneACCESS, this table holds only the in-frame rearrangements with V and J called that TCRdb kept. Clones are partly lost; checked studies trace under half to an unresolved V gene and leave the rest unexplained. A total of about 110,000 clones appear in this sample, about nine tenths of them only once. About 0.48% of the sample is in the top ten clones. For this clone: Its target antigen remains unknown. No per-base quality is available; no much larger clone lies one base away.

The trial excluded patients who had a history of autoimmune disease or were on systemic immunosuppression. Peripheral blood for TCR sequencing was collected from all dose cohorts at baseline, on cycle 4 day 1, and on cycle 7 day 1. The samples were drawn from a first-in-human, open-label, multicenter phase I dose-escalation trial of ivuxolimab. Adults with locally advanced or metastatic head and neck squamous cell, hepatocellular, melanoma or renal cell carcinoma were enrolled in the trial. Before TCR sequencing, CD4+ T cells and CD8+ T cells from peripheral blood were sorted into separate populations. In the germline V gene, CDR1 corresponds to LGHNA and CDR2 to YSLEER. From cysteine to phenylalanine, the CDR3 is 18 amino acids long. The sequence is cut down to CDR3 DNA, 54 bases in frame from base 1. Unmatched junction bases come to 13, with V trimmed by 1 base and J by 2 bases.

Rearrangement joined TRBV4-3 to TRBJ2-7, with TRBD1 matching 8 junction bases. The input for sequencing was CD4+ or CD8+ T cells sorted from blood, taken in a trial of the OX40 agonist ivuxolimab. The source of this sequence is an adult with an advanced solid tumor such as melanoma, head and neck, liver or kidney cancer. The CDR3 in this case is CASSQGAAGTGTTYEQYF. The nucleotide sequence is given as TGCGCCAGCAGCCAAGGAGCGGCGGGGACAGGAACTACCTACGAGCAGTACTTC.